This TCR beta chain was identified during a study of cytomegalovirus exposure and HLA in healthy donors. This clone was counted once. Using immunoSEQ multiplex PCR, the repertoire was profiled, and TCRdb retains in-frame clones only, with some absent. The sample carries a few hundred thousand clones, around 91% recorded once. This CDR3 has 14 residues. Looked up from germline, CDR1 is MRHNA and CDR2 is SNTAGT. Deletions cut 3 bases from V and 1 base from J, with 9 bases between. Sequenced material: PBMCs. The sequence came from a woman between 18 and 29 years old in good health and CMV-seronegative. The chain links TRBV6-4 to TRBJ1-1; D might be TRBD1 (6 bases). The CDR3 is CASSESGQNTEAFF. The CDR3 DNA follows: TGTGCCAGCAGTGAGTCGGGACAGAACACTGAAGCTTTCTTT.